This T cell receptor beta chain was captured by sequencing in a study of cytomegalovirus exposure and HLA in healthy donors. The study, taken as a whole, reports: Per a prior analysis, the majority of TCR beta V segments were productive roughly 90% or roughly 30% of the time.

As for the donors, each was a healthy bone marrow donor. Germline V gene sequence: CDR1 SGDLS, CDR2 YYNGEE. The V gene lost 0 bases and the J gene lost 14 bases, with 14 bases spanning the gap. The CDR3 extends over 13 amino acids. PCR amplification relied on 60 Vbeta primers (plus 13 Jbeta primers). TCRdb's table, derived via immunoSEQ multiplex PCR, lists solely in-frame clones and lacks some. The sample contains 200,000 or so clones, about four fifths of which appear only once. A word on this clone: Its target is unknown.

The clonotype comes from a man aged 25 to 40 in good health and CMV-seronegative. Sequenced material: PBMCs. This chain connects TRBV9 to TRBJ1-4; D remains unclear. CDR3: CASSVGPGDGLFF. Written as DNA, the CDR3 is TGTGCCAGCAGCGTAGGGCCCGGGGATGGGCTGTTTTTT. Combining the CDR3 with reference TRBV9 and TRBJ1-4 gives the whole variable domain DSGVTQTPKHLITATGQRVTLRCSPRSGDLSVYWYQQSLDQGLQFLIQYYNGEERAKGNILERFSAQQFPDLHSELNLSSLELGDSALYFCASSVGPGDGLFFGSGTQLSVL.